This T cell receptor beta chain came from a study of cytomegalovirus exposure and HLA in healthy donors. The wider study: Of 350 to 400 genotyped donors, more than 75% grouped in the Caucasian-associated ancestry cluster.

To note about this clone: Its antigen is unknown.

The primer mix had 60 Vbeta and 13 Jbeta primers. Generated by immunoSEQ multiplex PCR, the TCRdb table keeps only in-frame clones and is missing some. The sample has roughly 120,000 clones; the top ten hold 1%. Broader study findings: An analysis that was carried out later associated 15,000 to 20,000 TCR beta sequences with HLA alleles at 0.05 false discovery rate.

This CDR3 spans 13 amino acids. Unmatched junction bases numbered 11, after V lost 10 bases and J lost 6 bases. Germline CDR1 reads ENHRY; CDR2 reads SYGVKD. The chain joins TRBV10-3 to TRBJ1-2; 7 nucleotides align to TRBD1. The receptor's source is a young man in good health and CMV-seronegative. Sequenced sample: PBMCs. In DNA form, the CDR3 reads TGTGCCACCCCTCGACAGGGCGGACATGGCTACACCTTC. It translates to CATPRQGGHGYTF.